Below are 5 T cell receptor beta chains sequenced from a single sample in a study of identifying expanded T cells in peripheral blood. Sequencing used immunoSEQ multiplex PCR; TCRdb keeps in-frame clones, though not all of them. The table shows 100,000 or so clones, with about nine tenths occurring only once. Sequencing used blood. These TCRs come from a person aged 18 to 69 in good health.

V usage is TRBV5-1 and J usage is TRBJ2-5; tentative D call: TRBD2 (7 bases). The V end was cut by 6 bases, the J end by 5 bases, with 20 bases between. The CDR3 covers 15 residues. Looked up from germline, CDR1 is SGHRS and CDR2 is YFSETQ. The CDR3 is CASTSFAGARETQYF. Here the CDR3 DNA reads TGCGCCAGCACCTCTTTTGCGGGGGCCAGGGAGACCCAGTACTTC.

The V and J genes are TRBV6-6 and TRBJ1-2; 9 bases align to TRBD1. Trimming removed 7 bases from V and 4 bases from J; junction bases left unmatched: 10. This CDR3 has 15 amino acids. CDR1 is MNHNY, CDR2 SVGAGI, per germline (reference sequence). The CDR3 here is CASTYGRDRAYGYTF. Written as DNA, the CDR3 is TGTGCCAGCACCTACGGGCGGGACAGGGCCTATGGCTACACCTTC.

This chain joins TRBV29-1 and TRBJ2-5, with D perhaps matching TRBD1 (6 bases). The V end was cut by 8 bases, the J end by 4 bases, with 23 bases between. The CDR3 is made up of 15 amino acids. CDR1 SQVTM and CDR2 ANQGSEA come from the germline V gene. The CDR3 loop reads CSPPGGPETGETQYF. DNA of the CDR3: TGCAGCCCGCCTGGGGGCCCGGAGACGGGAGAGACCCAGTACTTC. The full variable domain, its missing parts supplied by reference TRBV29-1 and TRBJ2-5, is SAVISQKPSRDICQRGTSLTIQCQVDSQVTMMFWYRQQPGQSLTLIATANQGSEATYESGFVIDKFPISRPNLTFSTLTVSNMSPEDSSIYLCSPPGGPETGETQYFGPGTRLLVL.

V usage is TRBV2 and J usage is TRBJ2-7, with D tentatively TRBD2 (6 bases). CDR1 is SNHLY, CDR2 FYNNEI, per germline. Trimming removed 6 bases from V and 2 bases from J, with 11 bases in between. The length of the CDR3 is 13 residues. The CDR3, as DNA: TGTGCCAGCAGCGCTAGCGAACCCTACGAGCAGTACTTC. Translation: CASSASEPYEQYF. The entire variable domain, with the rest obtained from reference TRBV2 and TRBJ2-7, is as follows: EPEVTQTPSHQVTQMGQEVILRCVPISNHLYFYWYRQILGQKVEFLVSFYNNEISEKSEIFDDQFSVERPDGSNFTLKIRSTKLEDSAMYFCASSASEPYEQYFGPGTRLTVT.

Concerning this clone: One base away lies a much larger clone, so this may be a sequencing read error. The sample contains more than one DNA sequence encoding this CDR3. This sequence joins TRBV2 and TRBJ2-7; 8 bases line up with TRBD1. Germline CDR1 and CDR2: SNHLY and FYNNEI. CDR3 length: 15 amino acids. The V gene end was trimmed by 6 bases and the J gene end by 3 bases; junction bases not matched to a gene: 10. CDR3 DNA sequence: TGTGCCAGCAGCGATGAAGGACAGGGTCTCTACGAGCAGTACTTC. Its protein is CASSDEGQGLYEQYF.